This is a list of T cell receptor beta chains from one sample in a study of T cells in Graves' hyperthyroidism and ophthalmopathy. Each CDR3 protein is one row after TCRdb ran MiXCR on the multiplex PCR reads. The data contain about 690,000 distinct CDR3 sequences, about 18% of them seen just once; the ten biggest clones take up about 14%. Sequencing was performed on blood. Receptor source: a man between 50 and 59 years old with Graves' hyperthyroidism. Both conserved end residues are part of each CDR3. A D gene is named only where the DNA matches it firmly. Some rows mark clone size as missing; the rest say once, few, many or name a class of expanded clone.

len | j_gene | v_gene | d_gene | abundance | CDR3aa | CDR3nt
15 | TRBJ1-2 | TRBV14 | . | . | CASSQGRSGLHGYTF | TGTGCCAGCAGCCAAGGGAGGTCAGGACTCCATGGCTACACCTTC
17 | TRBJ2-2 | TRBV7-8 | TRBD1 | . | CASSTRTGGTSRGELFF | TGTGCCAGCAGCACTCGGACAGGCGGAACATCACGCGGGGAGCTGTTTTTT
14 | TRBJ2-7 | TRBV6-4 | . | . | CASSAFAGAYEQYF | TGTGCCAGCAGTGCCTTCGCAGGGGCTTACGAGCAGTACTTC
16 | TRBJ2-1 | TRBV5-6 | . | many | CASSLTRGPLGNEQFF | TGTGCCAGCAGCTTGACCCGGGGCCCCTTAGGGAATGAGCAGTTCTTC
15 | TRBJ2-6 | TRBV19 | . | many | CASSQGFSGANVLTF | TGTGCCAGCTCACAGGGTTTCTCTGGGGCCAACGTCCTGACTTTC
13 | TRBJ2-7 | TRBV11-2 | . | many | CASSLTRGGEQYF | TGTGCCAGCAGCTTAACCAGGGGAGGTGAGCAGTACTTC
17 | TRBJ1-5 | TRBV19 | . | . | CASSIDMAPGINQPQHF | TGTGCCAGTAGTATAGATATGGCCCCAGGGATCAATCAGCCCCAGCATTTT
15 | TRBJ2-7 | TRBV15 | TRBD2 | many | CATSREAGGAYEQYF | TGTGCCACCAGCAGAGAAGCGGGAGGAGCCTACGAGCAGTACTTC
15 | TRBJ2-1 | TRBV28 | . | . | CASSLARGDYNEQFF | TGTGCCAGCAGTCTTGCCAGGGGGGACTACAATGAGCAGTTCTTC
13 | TRBJ2-7 | TRBV2 | . | many | CASSRRGQYEQYF | TGTGCCAGCAGTAGGAGGGGGCAATACGAGCAGTACTTC
15 | TRBJ2-1 | TRBV20-1 | TRBD2 | few | CSASENSGSVDEQFF | TGCAGTGCTTCAGAGAATAGCGGGAGTGTCGATGAGCAGTTCTTC
15 | TRBJ2-1 | TRBV20-1 | TRBD2 | few | CSARSGSGSYNEQFF | TGCAGTGCCCGGAGCGGGAGTGGGTCCTACAATGAGCAGTTCTTC
16 | TRBJ2-7 | TRBV4-1 | . | . | CASSQDISEPTYEQYF | TGCGCCAGCAGCCAAGATATTAGCGAACCCACCTACGAGCAGTACTTC
13 | TRBJ2-7 | TRBV13 | TRBD2 | many | CASSLWTSGEQYF | TGTGCCAGCAGCTTGTGGACTAGCGGCGAGCAGTACTTC
16 | TRBJ1-6 | TRBV19 | . | few | CASRNQGQPYNSPLHF | TGTGCCAGTAGGAACCAAGGACAGCCCTATAATTCACCCCTCCACTTT
17 | TRBJ2-1 | TRBV20-1 | . | few | CSARKTPGRSSYNEQFF | TGCAGTGCTCGAAAAACACCGGGACGCAGCTCCTACAATGAGCAGTTCTTC
17 | TRBJ2-7 | TRBV10-3 | TRBD2 | many | CAISESPGASGAYEQYF | TGTGCCATCAGTGAGTCCCCCGGGGCTAGCGGAGCCTACGAGCAGTACTTC
15 | TRBJ2-4 | TRBV4-2 | . | . | CASSQETTAKNIQYF | TGTGCCAGCAGCCAAGAAACTACGGCCAAAAACATTCAGTACTTC
18 | TRBJ2-1 | TRBV24-1 | TRBD2 | many | CATSDGGLAESSYNEQFF | TGTGCCACCAGTGATGGGGGACTAGCGGAATCCTCCTACAATGAGCAGTTCTTC
15 | TRBJ2-5 | TRBV19 | . | many | CASSPHRESYETQYF | TGTGCCAGTAGTCCTCATCGGGAGAGTTACGAGACCCAGTACTTC
14 | TRBJ1-2 | TRBV6-1 | . | few | CASRSTGPNYGYTF | TGTGCCAGCAGATCGACAGGTCCTAACTATGGCTACACCTTC
14 | TRBJ2-1 | TRBV27 | . | many | CASSAGQQYNEQFF | TGTGCCAGCAGCGCGGGACAGCAGTACAATGAGCAGTTCTTC
15 | TRBJ2-7 | TRBV28 | . | . | CASSLQGIRAYEQYF | TGTGCCAGCAGTTTGCAGGGTATACGGGCCTACGAGCAGTACTTC
14 | TRBJ2-5 | TRBV28 | . | many | CASSPLGGGETQYF | TGTGCCAGCAGTCCTCTGGGGGGGGGCGAGACCCAGTACTTC
17 | TRBJ2-3 | TRBV20-1 | TRBD1 | few | CSARSAARGFGTDTQYF | TGCAGTGCTAGATCTGCGGCCAGGGGGTTCGGCACAGATACGCAGTATTTT
12 | TRBJ2-1 | TRBV2 | . | many | CASKKEVDEQFF | TGTGCCAGCAAGAAAGAGGTCGATGAGCAGTTCTTC
13 | TRBJ2-1 | TRBV4-2 | . | few | CASSPVTVNEQFF | TGTGCCAGCAGCCCAGTGACTGTCAATGAGCAGTTCTTC